Shown below are 30 T cell receptor beta chains from a single sample sequenced in a study of CD8+ T cells in alopecia areata (dated by TCRdb to the late 2010s). The sample's time point label, decoded: baseline before oral tofacitinib. The library relied on the immunoSEQ multiplex PCR assay. For TCR sequencing, RNA was extracted from every sample and reverse transcribed into cDNA to serve as template. Sourced from immuneACCESS, this table was stored by TCRdb with only in-frame sequences that have V and J called. A share of the clones is absent; for the studies checked, an unresolved V gene accounts for under half, and the remainder has no known explanation. The table for this sample lists over 200,000 clones; 50% to 65% of them were counted only once. Of the sample, 0.4% to 0.55% falls within the top ten clones. Sequenced here: CD4+ T cells sorted from blood, sampled at week 0. The source of these receptors is a human donor with alopecia areata.

The J gene is TRBJ2-5, the V gene TRBV5-1; D uncertain. CDR1 is SGHRS and CDR2 is YFSETQ in the germline V gene. Trimming left V 2 bases short and J 5 bases short, with 13 bases between. This CDR3 region has 14 residues. CDR3 nucleotide sequence: TGCGCCAGCAGCTTTGGTGCGGACGGGGAGACCCAGTACTTC. Translation: CASSFGADGETQYF.

This sequence joins TRBV7-8 and TRBJ2-1, with TRBD2 matching 9 bases. Germline V lookup: CDR1 SGHVS, CDR2 FQNEAQ. CDR3 length: 17 amino acids. The J segment lost 7 bases and the V segment lost 2 bases, leaving 12 bases of the junction unmatched. Here the CDR3 reads CASSLLRLAGPKNEQFF. In nucleotides, the CDR3 is TGTGCCAGCAGCTTACTAAGGCTAGCGGGACCAAAGAATGAGCAGTTCTTC.

The rearrangement joins TRBV6-5 to TRBJ1-2, with TRBD1 as a possible D gene (5 bases). The germline V gene encodes CDR1 MNHEY and CDR2 SVGAGI. V dropped 5 bases and J dropped 6 bases, with 16 bases sitting between them. This CDR3 contains 14 residues. The CDR3 spells CASSDPRQIDGYTF. The CDR3 nucleotides are TGTGCCAGCAGTGACCCGAGACAGATTGATGGCTACACCTTC.

The chain is built from TRBV29-1 and TRBJ1-1, with 7 bases that match TRBD1. In germline, CDR1 is SQVTM, CDR2 ANQGSEA. This CDR3 contains 12 residues. Unmatched junction bases numbered 6, after V lost 5 bases and J lost 6 bases. The CDR3 DNA reads as TGCAGCGTTAAGACAGGGTTTGCTGAAGCTTTCTTT. It is translated as CSVKTGFAEAFF.

In this sample, this clone turned up once. The chain combines TRBV7-2 with TRBJ1-5; D is possibly TRBD1 (5 bases). The CDR3 totals 15 residues. Per the germline V gene, CDR1 is SGHTA and CDR2 is FQGNSA. Trimming took off 5 bases at V and 5 bases at J, with 16 bases between the two ends. The CDR3 sequence is CASSPVGGRDQPQHF. In DNA form, the CDR3 reads TGTGCCAGCAGCCCAGTGGGGGGTCGCGATCAGCCCCAGCATTTT.

The chain uses TRBV15 and TRBJ2-7; D is perhaps TRBD1 or TRBD2 (5 bases each). This CDR3 region has 15 residues. From germline, CDR1 is LNHNV and CDR2 YYDKDF (reference sequence). V shed 3 bases and J shed 0 bases, with 12 bases lying between them. Here the CDR3 reads CATSSPGRLSYEQYF. The CDR3, as DNA: TGTGCCACCAGCAGTCCGGGACGGCTCTCCTACGAGCAGTACTTC.

Concerning this clone: The sample has other DNA sequences that encode this CDR3 too. J is TRBJ1-5 and V is TRBV27, with D perhaps TRBD1 (5 bases). Per germline, CDR1 MNHEY and CDR2 SMNVEV (reference sequence). This CDR3 contains 12 residues. V was trimmed by 3 bases and J by 7 bases, leaving 7 bases between them. The CDR3 region has the DNA TGTGCCAGCAGTTTGAGGGGCCAGCCCCAGCATTTT. This gives the protein CASSLRGQPQHF.

The V gene is TRBV7-9, the J gene TRBJ2-5; D not resolved. CDR3 length: 14 amino acids. Between the trimmed V and J ends, which lost 5 bases and 4 bases, there was a span of 14 bases. Germline-derived CDR1 and CDR2 are SEHNR and FQNEAQ (reference sequence). The CDR3 sequence: CASSKGSTGETQYF. CDR3 bases: TGTGCCAGCAGCAAAGGTTCGACGGGAGAGACCCAGTACTTC.

This clone has more than one count but fewer than ten. The DNA for the CDR3 is TGTGCCAGCAGCTTAGGGGGGCGCAGCAATCAGCCCCAGCATTTT. It encodes CASSLGGRSNQPQHF. The chain has TRBV13 and TRBJ1-5, with D possibly TRBD1 on 5 matching bases. Germline V lookup: CDR1 PRHDT, CDR2 FYEKMQ (reference sequence). The CDR3 loop spans 15 amino acids. V was trimmed by 0 bases and J by 1 base, leaving 7 bases between them.

The chain uses TRBV5-1 and TRBJ1-1; D is perhaps TRBD1 (6 bases). Trimming cost V 6 bases and J 1 base, with 13 bases left between them. Germline V gene sequence: CDR1 SGHRS, CDR2 YFSETQ. This CDR3 region has 14 residues. The CDR3 bases are TGCGCCAGCACCCGACAGGTTGGGAACACTGAAGCTTTCTTT. Protein product: CASTRQVGNTEAFF.

J is TRBJ1-3 and V is TRBV6-5; no clear D. With 6 bases removed from V and 0 bases from J, the gap between germline ends came to 12 bases. CDR3 length equals 15 residues. CDR1 and CDR2 (germline): MNHEY, SVGAGI. The DNA for the CDR3 is TGTGCCAGCAGCCTCGGACGTACCTCTGGAAACACCATATATTTT. Residues: CASSLGRTSGNTIYF.

V and J are TRBV6-5 and TRBJ2-1; tentatively, D is TRBD2 (5 bases). The germline V and J ends were trimmed by 4 bases and 1 base, with 11 bases remaining between them. In germline, CDR1 is MNHEY, CDR2 SVGAGI. CDR3 length: 15 amino acids. The CDR3 loop reads CASSFPRGSYNEQFF. As DNA, the CDR3 is TGTGCCAGCAGTTTCCCCCGGGGATCCTACAATGAGCAGTTCTTC.

The rearrangement joins TRBV29-1 to TRBJ2-1; D is perhaps TRBD2 (5 bases). The CDR3 spans 15 residues. Trimming removed 4 bases from V and 0 bases from J, with 13 bases in between. Germline CDR1 SQVTM, CDR2 ANQGSEA. CDR3 nucleotide sequence: TGCAGCGTTGGGGCTAGCCCAAGCTCCTACAATGAGCAGTTCTTC. Translation: CSVGASPSSYNEQFF.

J is TRBJ1-1 and V is TRBV9; a weak D match, TRBD1 (5 bases). V was clipped by 3 bases and J by 4 bases, with 16 bases between them. Germline lookup yields CDR1 SGDLS and CDR2 YYNGEE. The CDR3 runs 15 residues. The CDR3 DNA reads TGTGCCAGCAGCGACCGGCTGGGGCTTTCCACTGAAGCTTTCTTT. Its protein is CASSDRLGLSTEAFF.

The chain combines TRBV10-3 with TRBJ1-5; no definite D call. Germline CDR1 is ENHRY and CDR2 is SYGVKD. The CDR3 loop spans 11 amino acids. V lost 5 bases and J 5 bases, leaving 4 bases between the germline ends. CDR3 nucleotides: TGTGCCATCAGTCCCGATCAGCCCCAGCATTTT. This sequence encodes CAISPDQPQHF.

This chain connects TRBV18 to TRBJ2-1; D is unresolved. Trimming took 3 bases from V and 4 from J, leaving 10 bases between them. The CDR3 has 14 residues. CDR1 is KGHSH and CDR2 is LQKENI in the germline V gene. The CDR3 region is CASSPLDGYNEQFF. CDR3 in DNA: TGTGCCAGCTCACCTTTGGACGGGTACAATGAGCAGTTCTTC.

The chain combines TRBV2 with TRBJ1-5; D perhaps matches TRBD1 (6 bases). CDR1 is SNHLY and CDR2 is FYNNEI in the germline V gene. CDR3 length: 16 residues. V was trimmed by 6 bases and J by 5 bases, leaving 20 bases between them. The CDR3 bases are TGTGCCAGCAGGGGCATAAAGGGACATAGGGATCAGCCCCAGCATTTT. Translating gives CASRGIKGHRDQPQHF.

The rearrangement links TRBV30 to TRBJ1-6; no reliable D call. Germline V gene lookup returns CDR1 GTSNPN and CDR2 SVGIG (reference sequence). This CDR3 region has 14 residues. V lost 2 bases, J lost 9 bases, and 14 bases lay in between. CDR3 in amino acids: CAWSSGNRGSPLHF. In nucleotides, the CDR3 is TGTGCCTGGAGTTCCGGCAACAGAGGTTCACCCCTCCACTTT.

This clone showed up just a few times. CDR3 in DNA: TGTGCCACCAGCATCCCAGGCCGGGGAGGGACCTACGAGCAGTACTTC. Translating gives CATSIPGRGGTYEQYF. The chain uses TRBV15 and TRBJ2-7, with TRBD2 matching over 7 bases. Germline V gene sequence: CDR1 LNHNV, CDR2 YYDKDF (reference sequence). The V and J ends lost 4 bases and 2 bases, in that order; junction bases with no gene match: 11. The CDR3 is 16 amino acids.

J is TRBJ2-6 and V is TRBV7-3; D unclear. The germline gives CDR1 SGHTA, CDR2 FQGTGA. CDR3 size: 14 residues. The V and J ends lost 8 bases and 0 bases respectively, with 8 bases between them. Here the CDR3 reads CASGDSSGANVLTF. The CDR3 DNA sequence: TGTGCCAGCGGGGATTCCTCTGGGGCCAACGTCCTGACTTTC.

DNA for the CDR3: TGTGCCAGCAGTCCCGGGCCCAGTGGTGAGCAGTTCTTC. Translated: CASSPGPSGEQFF. The chain uses TRBV6-5 and TRBJ2-1; the D is unclear. This CDR3 has 13 residues. Germline CDR1 is MNHEY and CDR2 is SVGAGI. V lost 5 bases, J lost 9 bases, and 14 bases lay in between.

This clone was seen a handful of times. V and J are TRBV30 and TRBJ2-1; D is ambiguous. There are 14 residues in the CDR3. The germline CDR1 and CDR2 sequences are GTSNPN and SVGIG (reference sequence). Trimming left V 2 bases short and J 6 bases short, with 14 bases between. CDR3 loop: CAWSPASAFNEQFF. Here the CDR3 DNA reads TGTGCCTGGAGTCCGGCATCCGCCTTCAATGAGCAGTTCTTC.

This clone was found a few times. The chain has TRBV27 and TRBJ2-7; 10 bases fit TRBD2. CDR1 and CDR2 from the germline V gene are MNHEY and SMNVEV (reference sequence). This CDR3 spans 13 amino acids. J was trimmed by 10 bases and V by 10 bases; bases with no gene match: 13. The CDR3 reads CATRRTSGFRQYF. The CDR3 DNA sequence: TGTGCCACTAGAAGGACTAGCGGTTTTCGTCAGTACTTC.

The V and J genes are TRBV5-1 and TRBJ2-5, with a weak D call TRBD2 (5 bases). V lost 1 base and J lost 5, with 12 bases in between. The germline V gene encodes CDR1 SGHRS and CDR2 YFSETQ. The CDR3 is made up of 14 amino acids. In DNA, the CDR3 is TGCGCCAGCAGCTTGTTTCGGGGAAGGGAGACCCAGTACTTC. Its translation: CASSLFRGRETQYF. The entire variable domain, with the rest obtained from reference TRBV5-1 and TRBJ2-5, is as follows: KAGVTQTPRYLIKTRGQQVTLSCSPISGHRSVSWYQQTPGQGLQFLFEYFSETQRNKGNFPGRFSGRQFSNSRSEMNVSTLELGDSALYLCASSLFRGRETQYFGPGTRLLVL.

The sample holds a few counts of this clone. The chain is built from TRBV27 and TRBJ2-1, with D maybe TRBD1 (6 bases). Germline assignment: CDR1 MNHEY and CDR2 SMNVEV (reference sequence). This CDR3 spans 15 amino acids. V was clipped by 6 bases and J by 3 bases, with 15 bases between them. CDR3 loop: CASSHRVRSYNEQFF. The DNA for the CDR3 is TGTGCCAGCAGCCACAGGGTCAGAAGCTACAATGAGCAGTTCTTC.

V and J are TRBV19 and TRBJ1-2; no reliable D call. The V gene's germline CDR1 is LNHDA and CDR2 SQIVND (reference sequence). The CDR3 covers 13 residues. Trimming stripped 1 base from V and 8 bases from J, with 11 bases between. CDR3 sequence (DNA): TGTGCCAGTAGTATAGCGTCCGCGCACGGCTACACCTTC. Its translation: CASSIASAHGYTF.

The chain recombines TRBV15 with TRBJ1-3; D is perhaps TRBD1 (5 bases). This CDR3 has 15 residues. V was clipped by 0 bases and J by 9 bases, with 15 bases between them. The germline gives CDR1 LNHNV, CDR2 YYDKDF (reference sequence). The CDR3, as DNA: TGTGCCACCAGCAGAGATACGGGGGTCCGGAGCACCATATATTTT. It codes for CATSRDTGVRSTIYF.

V and J are TRBV6-1 and TRBJ2-4, with 8 bases aligning to TRBD2. CDR1 is MNHNS and CDR2 is SASEGT in the germline V gene. This CDR3 spans 18 amino acids. After removal of 0 bases from V and 7 bases from J, the junction contained 14 bases not matched to a gene. CDR3 nucleotides: TGTGCCAGCAGTGAAGCCGCGATAGCGGGACCTCCCGGGAACATTCAGTACTTC. Amino acid sequence: CASSEAAIAGPPGNIQYF.

This sequence joins TRBV10-3 and TRBJ2-7; TRBD1 aligns across 7 bases. The CDR3 runs to 15 residues. CDR1 and CDR2 (germline): ENHRY, SYGVKD. Losses at the gene ends were 4 bases for V and 0 bases for J; bases not matched to a gene: 6. The CDR3 coding sequence is TGTGCCATCAGTGGCGAAAGGGACAGCTCCTACGAGCAGTACTTC. It encodes CAISGERDSSYEQYF.

This chain links TRBV5-1 with TRBJ2-5; D remains unclear. V gave up 0 bases and J gave up 0 bases, with 6 bases separating them. The CDR3 totals 14 residues. CDR1 and CDR2 from the germline V gene are SGHRS and YFSETQ. CDR3 sequence (DNA): TGCGCCAGCAGCTTGGATCCCCACCAAGAGACCCAGTACTTC. Its protein product is CASSLDPHQETQYF. The full variable domain, completed using reference TRBV5-1 and TRBJ2-5, is KAGVTQTPRYLIKTRGQQVTLSCSPISGHRSVSWYQQTPGQGLQFLFEYFSETQRNKGNFPGRFSGRQFSNSRSEMNVSTLELGDSALYLCASSLDPHQETQYFGPGTRLLVL.